The source of this T cell receptor beta chain is a study of blood T cell repertoires in COVID-19. On the study more broadly: T cells, B-cell-depleted T cells, or PBMCs provided the cDNA or gDNA that served as material.

Trimming shortened V by 5 bases and J by 4 bases, and 14 bases separated the two germline ends. The CDR3 consists of 14 residues. From germline, CDR1 is LGHDT and CDR2 YNNKEL (reference sequence). Produced via immunoSEQ multiplex PCR; TCRdb's table is partial and in-frame only. The sample has 150,000 to 200,000 clones, around 90% seen once. The chain joins TRBV3-1 (or the pseudogene TRBV3-2) to TRBJ1-2; possible D gene TRBD1, 6 bases. The receptor was derived from a woman aged 18-29 years who had recovered from COVID-19. Material for sequencing was PBMCs or T cells enriched from blood (not recorded which). The CDR3 region is CASSSVTGSYGYTF. As DNA, the CDR3 is TGTGCCAGCAGCTCCGTCACAGGGAGCTATGGCTACACCTTC.